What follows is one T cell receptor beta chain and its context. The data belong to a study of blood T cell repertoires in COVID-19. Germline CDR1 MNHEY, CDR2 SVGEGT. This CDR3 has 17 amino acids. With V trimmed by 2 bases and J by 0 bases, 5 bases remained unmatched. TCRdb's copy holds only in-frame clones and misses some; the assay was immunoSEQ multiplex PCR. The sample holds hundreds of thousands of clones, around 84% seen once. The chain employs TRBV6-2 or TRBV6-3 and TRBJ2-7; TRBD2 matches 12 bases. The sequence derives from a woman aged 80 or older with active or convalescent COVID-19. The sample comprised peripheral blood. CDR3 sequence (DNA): TGTGCCAGCAGTTACCGACTAGCGGGGGCCTACTCCTACGAGCAGTACTTC. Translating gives CASSYRLAGAYSYEQYF.